Following are 18 T cell receptor beta chains from one sample sequenced in a study of T cells in Graves' hyperthyroidism and ophthalmopathy. Amplified TCR beta CDR3 regions derived from RNA transcripts. The HTBI primer set served for first-round RT-PCR of the TCR CDR3. TCRdb re-derived calls from the multiplex PCR reads in MiXCR, one entry per CDR3 protein. Here the sample spans more than 250,000 distinct CDR3 sequences, 13% to 15% being singletons. Specimen: blood. Every receptor here comes from a woman between 45 and 65 years old with Graves' hyperthyroidism that later progressed to Graves' ophthalmopathy.

This clonotype was observed a handful of times. The V call is TRBV28, the J call TRBJ1-2; 9 positions match TRBD1. This CDR3 has 16 amino acids. V trimming: 6 bases; J trimming: 8 bases; junction bases outside the gene matches: 16. Germline V lookup: CDR1 MDHEN, CDR2 SYDVKM. The CDR3 nucleotides read TGTGCCAGCAGCCCTGTCCCGGGACAGGGACTACGAGGCTACACCTTC. The encoded protein is CASSPVPGQGLRGYTF.

There are a few counts of this clonotype. The chain has TRBV9 and TRBJ1-5, with a tentative D call TRBD1 (5 bases). This CDR3 has 15 residues. Germline V CDR1 and CDR2: SGDLS, YYNGEE. V was shortened by 3 bases and J by 7 bases, with 17 bases between the two germline ends. The CDR3 DNA follows: TGTGCCAGCAGCGCGGCAGGGAGCGGGGGGCAGCCCCAGCATTTT. It is translated as CASSAAGSGGQPQHF.

This clonotype was counted at least ten times. The chain uses TRBV20-1 and TRBJ1-4; the D is unclear. CDR3 length: 15 residues. V was clipped by 6 bases and J by 10 bases, with 24 bases between them. CDR1 and CDR2 (germline): DFQATT, SNEGSKA (reference sequence). The CDR3 nucleotides are TGCAGTGCGCACCCCCCAGGTGGTGGAGACGGAAAACTGTTTTTT. Protein product: CSAHPPGGGDGKLFF.

This clonotype appeared many times. The chain uses TRBV20-1 and TRBJ2-5; TRBD1 or TRBD2 may be the D gene (7 bases each). From germline, CDR1 is DFQATT and CDR2 SNEGSKA (reference sequence). The CDR3 sequence is 12 residues long. CDR3 protein: CRINRGGETQYF. CDR3 nucleotides: TGCAGGATTAACAGGGGAGGGGAGACCCAGTACTTC.

The V and J genes are TRBV12-3 or TRBV12-4 and TRBJ1-3; a weak D match, TRBD1 (5 bases). This CDR3 contains 14 residues. V was pared by 5 bases and J by 0 bases, with 8 bases between. The CDR3 loop is CASSQGVSGNTIYF. CDR3 DNA: TGTGCCAGCAGTCAGGGTGTCTCTGGAAACACCATATATTTT.

This clonotype was found many times. This chain uses TRBV7-9 with TRBJ2-3; D unclear. Germline V lookup: CDR1 SEHNR, CDR2 FQNEAQ (reference sequence). This CDR3 has 14 amino acids. Deletions cut 0 bases from V and 0 bases from J, with 4 bases between. The CDR3 DNA reads as TGTGCCAGCAGCTTAGCGCAAAGCACAGATACGCAGTATTTT. As protein: CASSLAQSTDTQYF.

There are many counts of this clonotype. The V and J genes are TRBV7-9 and TRBJ2-7; TRBD2 agrees at 7 bases. Per the germline V gene, CDR1 is SEHNR and CDR2 is FQNEAQ (reference sequence). J lost 2 bases, V lost 3 bases, and 4 bases had no gene match. The CDR3 extends over 14 amino acids. This CDR3 reads CASSLGGPAYEQYF. In nucleotides, the CDR3 is TGTGCCAGCAGCTTGGGAGGGCCGGCCTACGAGCAGTACTTC.

The table lists this clonotype with many counts. The rearrangement joins TRBV20-1 to TRBJ2-1; 10 bases fit TRBD1. There are 17 residues in the CDR3. Germline CDR1 reads DFQATT; CDR2 reads SNEGSKA (reference sequence). V was pared by 0 bases and J by 6 bases, with 11 bases of the junction left unmatched. DNA of the CDR3: TGCAGTGCTAGAGACCTATCCGGGACAGGGGAATTCAATGAGCAGTTCTTC. Translation gives CSARDLSGTGEFNEQFF.

This clonotype has a count of ten or more. The gene calls are TRBV20-1 and TRBJ2-1; D might be TRBD1 (5 bases). V lost 5 bases and J lost 6, with 11 bases in between. This CDR3 has 12 residues. Germline assignment: CDR1 DFQATT and CDR2 SNEGSKA (reference sequence). The CDR3 region is CSAGTGFNEQFF. CDR3 nucleotide sequence: TGCAGTGCTGGAACAGGATTCAATGAGCAGTTCTTC.

This clonotype was recorded many times. The gene calls are TRBV6-1 and TRBJ2-1, with D maybe TRBD1 (5 bases). The CDR3 covers 14 residues. Deletions cut 6 bases from V and 7 bases from J, with 16 bases between. Germline assignment: CDR1 MNHNS and CDR2 SASEGT. The CDR3 protein is CASRDRALGNEQFF. CDR3 in DNA: TGTGCCAGCAGAGACAGAGCCCTCGGGAATGAGCAGTTCTTC.

This clonotype was detected ten times or more. The chain carries TRBV3-1 and TRBJ1-1; no definite D call. The CDR3 is 12 amino acids. The V gene lost 2 bases and the J gene lost 8 bases, with 9 bases spanning the gap. CDR1 and CDR2 (germline): LGHDT, YNNKEL (reference sequence). The CDR3 DNA reads as TGTGCCAGCAGCCAATATGGAGGGGAAGCTTTCTTT. It encodes CASSQYGGEAFF.

This clonotype was counted between two and nine times. The chain combines TRBV11-3 with TRBJ2-5; tentatively, D is TRBD1 (5 bases). CDR1 is SGHNT and CDR2 is YENEEA in the germline V gene. V lost 3 bases and J lost 5, with 16 bases in between. The CDR3 loop spans 15 amino acids. CDR3 sequence (DNA): TGTGCCAGCAGCTTGCCCCAGGGCGAGACGGAGACCCAGTACTTC. Protein sequence: CASSLPQGETETQYF.

This clonotype was detected a few times. V and J are TRBV24-1 and TRBJ2-1, with TRBD2 identical over 8 bases. V trimming: 2 bases; J trimming: 5 bases; junction bases outside the gene matches: 10. The CDR3 loop spans 17 amino acids. From germline, CDR1 is KGHDR and CDR2 SFDVKD. CDR3 loop: CATSDSLLAEDHNEQFF. CDR3 DNA: TGTGCCACCAGTGATTCGTTACTAGCGGAAGATCACAATGAGCAGTTCTTC.

Only a few counts were recorded for this clonotype. The chain joins TRBV6-5 to TRBJ2-7; D not resolved. This CDR3 region has 13 residues. CDR1 and CDR2 (germline): MNHEY, SVGAGI. The V and J ends lost 4 bases and 6 bases respectively, with 13 bases between them. In DNA, the CDR3 is TGTGCCAGCAGTTGCCTCGAGGCGAGCGAGCAGTACTTC. Residues: CASSCLEASEQYF.

This sequence joins TRBV7-2 and TRBJ2-1; 10 bases agree with TRBD1. The CDR3 is 20 residues long. Germline V CDR1 and CDR2: SGHTA, FQGNSA. Losses at the gene ends were 0 bases for V and 1 base for J; bases not matched to a gene: 12. CDR3 residues: CASSLALGQGRGKSYNEQFF. The CDR3 DNA sequence: TGTGCCAGCAGCTTAGCATTGGGACAGGGGAGAGGAAAGTCCTACAATGAGCAGTTCTTC.

This clonotype was seen at least ten times. The CDR3: CASSRDSLSTGTQGGYTF. CDR3 sequence (DNA): TGTGCCAGCAGTCGCGACTCACTATCGACAGGGACACAGGGAGGCTACACCTTC. V usage is TRBV6-2 or TRBV6-3 and J usage is TRBJ1-2; 7 bases are shared with TRBD1. Germline V CDR1 and CDR2: MNHEY, SVGEGT. V shed 5 bases and J 8 bases; nucleotides not matched to a gene: 23. The CDR3 covers 18 residues.

This clonotype was seen many times. The chain combines TRBV25-1 with TRBJ2-1; no firm D call. There are 13 residues in the CDR3. The germline gives CDR1 MGHDK, CDR2 SYGVNS. Trimming took off 3 bases at V and 7 bases at J, with 10 bases between the two ends. As DNA, the CDR3 is TGTGCCAGCAGTGAGTCAGTAACAAATGAGCAGTTCTTC. Protein product: CASSESVTNEQFF. The entire variable domain, with the rest obtained from reference TRBV25-1 and TRBJ2-1, is as follows: EADIYQTPRYLVIGTGKKITLECSQTMGHDKMYWYQQDPGMELHLIHYSYGVNSTEKGDLSSESTVSRIRTEHFPLTLESARPSHTSQYLCASSESVTNEQFFGPGTRLTVL.

This clonotype appeared many times. The rearrangement links TRBV5-1 to TRBJ1-1; 10 nucleotides align to TRBD1. Per germline, CDR1 SGHRS and CDR2 YFSETQ. V shed 3 bases and J 4 bases; nucleotides not matched to a gene: 6. There are 15 residues in the CDR3. CDR3 in DNA: TGCGCCAGCAGCTCCATGGGACAGGGGAGCACTGAAGCTTTCTTT. Translation gives CASSSMGQGSTEAFF.